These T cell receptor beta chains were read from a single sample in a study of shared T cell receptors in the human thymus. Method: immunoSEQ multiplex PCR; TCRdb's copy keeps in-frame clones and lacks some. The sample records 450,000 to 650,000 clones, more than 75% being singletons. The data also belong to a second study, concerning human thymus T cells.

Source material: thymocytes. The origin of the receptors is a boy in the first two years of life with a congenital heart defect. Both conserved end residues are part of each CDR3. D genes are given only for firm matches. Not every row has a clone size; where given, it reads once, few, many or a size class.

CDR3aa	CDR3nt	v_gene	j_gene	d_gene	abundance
CASSLWDRGLKEQYF	TGTGCCAGCAGCCTGTGGGACAGGGGGCTTAAGGAGCAGTACTTC	TRBV21-1	TRBJ2-7	.	.
CASSLNSRLAGEETQYF	TGTGCCAGCAGCTTAAACTCCCGACTAGCGGGAGAAGAGACCCAGTACTTC	TRBV7-6	TRBJ2-5	TRBD2	.
CSQFTDTQYF	TGCAGCCAATTCACAGATACGCAGTATTTT	TRBV20-1	TRBJ2-3	.	.
CASSLYQGRTTDTQYF	TGTGCCAGCAGTTTATACCAGGGGCGGACCACAGATACGCAGTATTTT	TRBV27	TRBJ2-3	.	.
CASSVGQFQETQYF	TGTGCCAGCAGCGTGGGACAGTTCCAAGAGACCCAGTACTTC	TRBV9	TRBJ2-5	TRBD1	.
CASSPIAGGGYEQYF	TGTGCCAGCTCACCAATAGCGGGAGGGGGCTACGAGCAGTACTTC	TRBV18	TRBJ2-7	TRBD2	.
CSVEGSFWTSGRVRSYNEQFF	TGCAGCGTTGAAGGCTCCTTCTGGACTAGCGGGAGGGTCAGGTCCTACAATGAGCAGTTCTTC	TRBV29-1	TRBJ2-1	TRBD2	.
CASSQVGARRGTGELFF	TGCGCCAGCAGCCAAGTAGGAGCGCGTAGGGGCACCGGGGAGCTGTTTTTT	TRBV4-1	TRBJ2-2	.	.
CASSQKWTGGGDEKLFF	TGCGCCAGCAGCCAAAAGTGGACAGGGGGTGGGGATGAAAAACTGTTTTTT	TRBV4-3	TRBJ1-4	TRBD1	.
CASSSQPGLVLNEQFF	TGTGCCAGCAGCTCCCAGCCGGGACTAGTACTCAATGAGCAGTTCTTC	TRBV4-2	TRBJ2-1	TRBD2	once
CASSHTLGGSPGNQPQHF	TGCGCCAGCAGCCACACCCTGGGGGGATCTCCGGGGAATCAGCCCCAGCATTTT	TRBV4-1	TRBJ1-5	.	.
CASSRIGTATGELFF	TGTGCCAGCAGTCGCATAGGGACAGCAACCGGGGAGCTGTTTTTT	TRBV27	TRBJ2-2	TRBD1	few
CASSSPTGAKTYEQYF	TGCGCCAGCAGCTCGCCCACAGGGGCGAAAACCTACGAGCAGTACTTC	TRBV5-1	TRBJ2-7	TRBD1	.
CASSQVSAGGQETQYF	TGCGCCAGCAGCCAAGTCTCAGCGGGAGGACAAGAGACCCAGTACTTC	TRBV4-3	TRBJ2-5	TRBD2	.
CASSYSDRNTEAFF	TGTGCCAGCAGTTACTCGGACAGGAACACTGAAGCTTTCTTT	TRBV6-5	TRBJ1-1	.	.
CASSSDRVQETQYF	TGCGCCAGCAGCTCCGACAGGGTTCAAGAGACCCAGTACTTC	TRBV5-1	TRBJ2-5	TRBD1	once
CASSQDFGEMADTQYF	TGCGCCAGCAGCCAAGATTTCGGAGAGATGGCAGATACGCAGTATTTT	TRBV4-3	TRBJ2-3	.	once
CASRPSLTGVYGYTF	TGTGCCAGCAGACCGTCCCTAACAGGGGTCTATGGCTACACCTTC	TRBV28	TRBJ1-2	TRBD1	.
CASSLRQGTNTEAFF	TGTGCCAGCAGCCTTCGACAGGGCACGAACACTGAAGCTTTCTTT	TRBV11-3	TRBJ1-1	TRBD1	.
CASSLRTTEPGANVLTF	TGCGCCAGCAGCCTCCGGACAACAGAGCCCGGGGCCAACGTCCTGACTTTC	TRBV5-1	TRBJ2-6	.	.
CSARDRVFTEAFF	TGCAGCGCTCGGGACAGGGTATTCACTGAAGCTTTCTTT	TRBV29-1	TRBJ1-1	TRBD1	.
CASSPTDSSGNTIYF	TGTGCCAGCTCACCGACAGACAGCTCTGGAAACACCATATATTTT	TRBV18	TRBJ1-3	.	.
CASSLGAGQSEQYF	TGTGCCAGCAGCTTGGGGGCGGGACAGAGCGAGCAGTACTTC	TRBV7-2	TRBJ2-7	.	.
CASSYSIRDRYNEQFF	TGTGCCAGCAGTTACTCGATACGGGACAGGTACAATGAGCAGTTCTTC	TRBV6-5	TRBJ2-1	TRBD1	.
CSVDLTSGVYNEQFF	TGCAGCGTTGACCTGACTAGCGGGGTCTACAATGAGCAGTTCTTC	TRBV29-1	TRBJ2-1	TRBD2	once
CASSVDRPSPISYNEQFF	TGTGCCAGCAGCGTAGATAGACCTAGCCCAATTTCCTACAATGAGCAGTTCTTC	TRBV9	TRBJ2-1	.	.
CATSRRRRAVTVFSLSRPHNEQFF	TGTGCCACCAGCAGGCGAAGGAGGGCGGTTACCGTGTTCTCCCTGTCGCGCCCCCACAATGAGCAGTTCTTC	TRBV15	TRBJ2-1	.	.
CASSRWEGGRTYEQYF	TGTGCCAGCAGCCGGTGGGAGGGCGGGCGGACCTACGAGCAGTACTTC	TRBV5-6	TRBJ2-7	TRBD2	.
CASSEQRSNQPQHF	TGTGCCAGCAGTGAACAGAGGAGCAATCAGCCCCAGCATTTT	TRBV2	TRBJ1-5	.	.
CRIRLVNEQFF	TGCAGAATACGACTAGTGAATGAGCAGTTCTTC	TRBV20-1	TRBJ2-1	.	.
CSGGDRTYEQYF	TGCAGCGGGGGGGACAGAACCTACGAGCAGTACTTC	TRBV29-1	TRBJ2-7	.	.
CASSPKRGGTHIYNEQFF	TGTGCCAGCAGTCCGAAGCGGGGCGGGACACACATCTACAATGAGCAGTTCTTC	TRBV27	TRBJ2-1	.	.
CASSLFAADTQYF	TGTGCCAGCAGTTTATTCGCGGCAGATACGCAGTATTTT	TRBV28	TRBJ2-3	.	.
CASSLKVVRNEQYF	TGTGCCAGCAGCTTAAAAGTAGTCAGGAACGAGCAGTACTTC	TRBV7-2	TRBJ2-7	.	.
CASSRNGQGFYTGELFF	TGCGCCAGCAGCCGGAACGGACAGGGATTCTACACCGGGGAGCTGTTTTTT	TRBV4-3	TRBJ2-2	TRBD1	.
CASSTGQGQFYSGNTIYF	TGTGCCAGCAGTACTGGACAGGGACAATTCTACTCTGGAAACACCATATATTTT	TRBV5-6	TRBJ1-3	TRBD1	.
CASSQRRDSSYEQYF	TGCGCCAGCAGCCAACGTCGGGACAGCTCCTACGAGCAGTACTTC	TRBV4-1	TRBJ2-7	TRBD1	.
CASSPGVHGPGNTIYF	TGCGCCAGCAGCCCGGGGGTCCACGGGCCTGGAAACACCATATATTTT	TRBV5-1	TRBJ1-3	.	.
CASSFYREPPNTEAFF	TGTGCCAGCAGCTTCTACAGGGAACCACCGAACACTGAAGCTTTCTTT	TRBV7-2	TRBJ1-1	.	.
CASTNGEGRSYEQYF	TGTGCCAGCACCAATGGGGAGGGGAGGTCCTACGAGCAGTACTTC	TRBV5-5	TRBJ2-7	TRBD2	.
CSVGQRGSTYEQYF	TGCAGCGTTGGCCAAAGGGGGTCTACCTACGAGCAGTACTTC	TRBV29-1	TRBJ2-7	.	once
CASREAGTYNEQFF	TGCGCCAGCAGGGAAGCGGGGACGTACAATGAGCAGTTCTTC	TRBV10-2	TRBJ2-1	TRBD2	.
CASSLGAGDGNEQFF	TGTGCCAGCAGCTTAGGAGCGGGAGACGGGAATGAGCAGTTCTTC	TRBV7-9	TRBJ2-1	TRBD2	.
CAWSTPPQVRQYF	TGTGCCTGGAGTACCCCCCCCCAAGTTAGGCAGTACTTC	TRBV30	TRBJ2-7	.	.
CASSPRAGVFNEQFF	TGCGCCAGCAGCCCCCGGGCCGGGGTGTTTAATGAGCAGTTCTTC	TRBV5-1	TRBJ2-1	.	.
CASGKSGPLNTEAFF	TGTGCTAGTGGGAAATCAGGTCCCTTGAACACTGAAGCTTTCTTT	TRBV12-5	TRBJ1-1	.	.
CASTSGALNTGELFF	TGTGCCAGCACTAGCGGGGCTTTGAACACCGGGGAGCTGTTTTTT	TRBV6-5	TRBJ2-2	TRBD2	.
CSVPGQGYTGELFF	TGCAGCGTCCCGGGACAGGGATACACCGGGGAGCTGTTTTTT	TRBV29-1	TRBJ2-2	TRBD1	few
CSVERGSSYNEQFF	TGCAGCGTTGAACGGGGATCATCCTACAATGAGCAGTTCTTC	TRBV29-1	TRBJ2-1	.	.